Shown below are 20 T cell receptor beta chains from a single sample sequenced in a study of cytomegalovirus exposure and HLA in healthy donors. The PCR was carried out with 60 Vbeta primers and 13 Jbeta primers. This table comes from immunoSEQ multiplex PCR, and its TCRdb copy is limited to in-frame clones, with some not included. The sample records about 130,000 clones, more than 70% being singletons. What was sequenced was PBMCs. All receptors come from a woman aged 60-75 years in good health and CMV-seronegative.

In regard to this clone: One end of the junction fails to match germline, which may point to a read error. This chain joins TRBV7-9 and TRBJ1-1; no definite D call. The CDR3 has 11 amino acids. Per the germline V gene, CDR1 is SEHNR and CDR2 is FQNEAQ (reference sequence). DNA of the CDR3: TGTTCCAGCAGCTTCACCGGGGAAGCTTTCTTT. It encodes CSSSFTGEAFF.

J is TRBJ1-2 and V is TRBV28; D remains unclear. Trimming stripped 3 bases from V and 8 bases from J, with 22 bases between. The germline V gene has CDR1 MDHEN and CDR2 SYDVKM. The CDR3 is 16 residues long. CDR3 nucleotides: TGTGCCAGCAGTTTTAATGTTGGACTGAAAGTAGGGGGCTACACCTTC. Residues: CASSFNVGLKVGGYTF.

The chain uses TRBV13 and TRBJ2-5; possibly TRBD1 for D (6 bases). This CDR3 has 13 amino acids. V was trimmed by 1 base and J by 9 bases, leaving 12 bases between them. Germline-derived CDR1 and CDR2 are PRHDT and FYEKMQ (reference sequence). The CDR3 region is CASSLEDGGAQYF. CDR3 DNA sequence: TGTGCCAGCAGCTTAGAGGATGGGGGCGCCCAGTACTTC.

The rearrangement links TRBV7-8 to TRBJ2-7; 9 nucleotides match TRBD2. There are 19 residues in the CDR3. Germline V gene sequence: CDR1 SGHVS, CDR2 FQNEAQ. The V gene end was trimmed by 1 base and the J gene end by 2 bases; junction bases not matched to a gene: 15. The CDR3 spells CASSLGALRASGVTYEQYF. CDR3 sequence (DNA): TGTGCCAGCAGCTTAGGGGCCCTCAGGGCTAGCGGGGTAACCTACGAGCAGTACTTC.

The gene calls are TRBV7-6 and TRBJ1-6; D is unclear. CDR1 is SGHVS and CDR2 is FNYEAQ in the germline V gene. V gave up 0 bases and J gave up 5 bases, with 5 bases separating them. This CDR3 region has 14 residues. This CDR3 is CASSLALNNSPLHF. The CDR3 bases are TGTGCCAGCAGCTTAGCTCTTAATAATTCACCCCTCCACTTT.

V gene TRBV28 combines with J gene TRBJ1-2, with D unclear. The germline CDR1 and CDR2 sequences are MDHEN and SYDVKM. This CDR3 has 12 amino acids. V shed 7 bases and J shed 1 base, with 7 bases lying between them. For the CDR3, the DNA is TGTGCCAGCATGCGGGGTAACTATGGCTACACCTTC. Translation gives CASMRGNYGYTF.

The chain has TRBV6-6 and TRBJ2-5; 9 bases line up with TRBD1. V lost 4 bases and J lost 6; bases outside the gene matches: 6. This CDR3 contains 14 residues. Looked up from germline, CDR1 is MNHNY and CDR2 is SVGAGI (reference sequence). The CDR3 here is CASSFRDRVQTQYF. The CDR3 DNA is TGTGCCAGCAGTTTCCGGGACAGGGTACAGACCCAGTACTTC.

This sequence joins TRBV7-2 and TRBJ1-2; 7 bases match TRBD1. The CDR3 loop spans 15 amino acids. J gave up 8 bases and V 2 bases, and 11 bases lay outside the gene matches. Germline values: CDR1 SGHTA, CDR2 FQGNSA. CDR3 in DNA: TGTGCCAGCAGCTTAAGGGGGCGTGTTTTATCCGGCTACACCTTC. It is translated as CASSLRGRVLSGYTF.

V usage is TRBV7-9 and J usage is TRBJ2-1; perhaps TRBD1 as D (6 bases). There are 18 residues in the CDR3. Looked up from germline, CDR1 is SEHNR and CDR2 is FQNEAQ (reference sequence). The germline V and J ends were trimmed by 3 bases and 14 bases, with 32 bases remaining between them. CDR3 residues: CASSFIQGQEQGIMSKFF. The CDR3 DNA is TGTGCCAGCAGCTTTATCCAGGGGCAAGAACAGGGAATAATGAGCAAGTTCTTC.

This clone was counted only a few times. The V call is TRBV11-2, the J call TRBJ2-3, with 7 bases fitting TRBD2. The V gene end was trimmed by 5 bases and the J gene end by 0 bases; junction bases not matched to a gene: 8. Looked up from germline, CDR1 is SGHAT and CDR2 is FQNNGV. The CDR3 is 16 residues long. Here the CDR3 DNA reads TGTGCCAGCAGCATCAATAGCGGGTCTAGCACAGATACGCAGTATTTT. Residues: CASSINSGSSTDTQYF.

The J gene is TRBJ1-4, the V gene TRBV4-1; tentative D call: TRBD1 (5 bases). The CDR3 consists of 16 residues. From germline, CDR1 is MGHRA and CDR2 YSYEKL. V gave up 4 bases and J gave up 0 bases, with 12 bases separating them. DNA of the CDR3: TGCGCCAGCAGCCCCGGGGCGGGGACAACTAATGAAAAACTGTTTTTT. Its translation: CASSPGAGTTNEKLFF.

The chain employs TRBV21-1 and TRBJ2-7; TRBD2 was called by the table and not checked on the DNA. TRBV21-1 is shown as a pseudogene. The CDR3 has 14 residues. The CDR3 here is CASSKSPAGYEQYF. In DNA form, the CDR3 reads TGTGCCAGCAGCAAATCCCCGGCGGGGTACGAGCAGTACTTC.

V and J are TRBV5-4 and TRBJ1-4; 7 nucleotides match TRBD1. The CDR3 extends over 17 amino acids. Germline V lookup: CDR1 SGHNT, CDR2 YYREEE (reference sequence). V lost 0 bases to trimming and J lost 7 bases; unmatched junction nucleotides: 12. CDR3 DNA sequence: TGTGCCAGCAGCTTGGCTATTGGCCAGGGGGGTTCTGAAAAACTGTTTTTT. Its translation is CASSLAIGQGGSEKLFF.

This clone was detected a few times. CDR3 bases: TGTGCCAGCAGTACCCCATACCGGTCTGGAAACACCATATATTTT. Its protein is CASSTPYRSGNTIYF. J is TRBJ1-3 and V is TRBV28; no definite D call. Trimming left V 5 bases short and J 1 base short, with 12 bases between. This CDR3 is built from 15 residues. Germline V gene lookup returns CDR1 MDHEN and CDR2 SYDVKM.

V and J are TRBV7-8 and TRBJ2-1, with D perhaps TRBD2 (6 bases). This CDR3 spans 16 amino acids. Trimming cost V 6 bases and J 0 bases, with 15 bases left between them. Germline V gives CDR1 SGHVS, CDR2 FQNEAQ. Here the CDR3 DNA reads TGTGCCAGCAGAGATTACCTAGCGAGCTCCTACAATGAGCAGTTCTTC. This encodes CASRDYLASSYNEQFF.

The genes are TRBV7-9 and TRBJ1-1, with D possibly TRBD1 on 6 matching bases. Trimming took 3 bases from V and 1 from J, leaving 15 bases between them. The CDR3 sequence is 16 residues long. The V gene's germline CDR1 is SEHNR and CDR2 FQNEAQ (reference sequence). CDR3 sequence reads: CASSLGTNTPNTEAFF. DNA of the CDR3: TGTGCCAGCAGCTTGGGGACAAATACCCCGAACACTGAAGCTTTCTTT.

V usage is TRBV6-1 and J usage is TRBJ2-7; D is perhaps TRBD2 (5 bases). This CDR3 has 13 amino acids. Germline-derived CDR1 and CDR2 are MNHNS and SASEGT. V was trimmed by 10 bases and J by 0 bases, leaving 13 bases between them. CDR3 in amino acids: CATGEGFSYEQYF. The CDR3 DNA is TGTGCCACGGGCGAGGGATTCTCCTACGAGCAGTACTTC.

DNA of the CDR3: TGCGCCAGCAGCCAAGATCAAGGGGGGACAGGGGCAACTAATGAAAAACTGTTTTTT. Translation gives CASSQDQGGTGATNEKLFF. The rearrangement links TRBV4-1 to TRBJ1-4; 10 positions agree with TRBD1. V lost 0 bases, J lost 0 bases, and 7 bases stayed unmatched. Per the germline V gene, CDR1 is MGHRA and CDR2 is YSYEKL. The CDR3 length is 19 residues.

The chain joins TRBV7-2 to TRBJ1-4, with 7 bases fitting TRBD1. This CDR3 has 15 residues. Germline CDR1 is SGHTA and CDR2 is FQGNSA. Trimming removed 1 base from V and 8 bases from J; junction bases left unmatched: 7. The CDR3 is CASSLGDRDGEKLFF. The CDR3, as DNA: TGTGCCAGCAGCTTAGGCGACAGGGACGGCGAAAAACTGTTTTTT.

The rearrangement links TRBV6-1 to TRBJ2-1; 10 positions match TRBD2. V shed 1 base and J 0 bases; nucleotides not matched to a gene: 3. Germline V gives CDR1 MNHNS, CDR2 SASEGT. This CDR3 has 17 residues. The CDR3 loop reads CASSEGRLAGSYNEQFF. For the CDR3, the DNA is TGTGCCAGCAGTGAAGGCAGACTAGCGGGCTCCTACAATGAGCAGTTCTTC.